This is a list of T cell receptor beta chains from one sample in a study of CD8 T cells in ankylosing spondylitis. TCRdb called the 5' RACE reads again in MiXCR, with one record for every CDR3 protein. The data show 150,000 to 200,000 distinct CDR3 sequences, 13% seen once. Sample: blood, either unsorted or a sorted T cell fraction (not recorded which). All receptors derive from a female donor with ankylosing spondylitis or in good health (not recorded which). Both conserved end residues are part of each CDR3. A D gene is named only where the DNA matches it firmly. Only some rows state a clone size, as once, few, many or a class for expanded clones.

many	TRBJ1-4	TRBV5-5	.	TGTGCCAGCAGCTCCTCCCGTTCTAAACTGTTTTTT	CASSSSRSKLFF
many	TRBJ2-1	TRBV10-3	.	TGTGCCACCCAACTTGCGGGACCAGCCGGGGAGCAGTTCTTC	CATQLAGPAGEQFF
many	TRBJ2-2	TRBV7-8	.	TGTGCCAGCAGCTTAGACCCTTACCTTAACACCGGGGAGCTGTTTTTT	CASSLDPYLNTGELFF
.	TRBJ2-3	TRBV15	.	TGTGCCACCAGCAGAGAGCTGGAGGGGACGGGCACAGATACGCAGTATTTT	CATSRELEGTGTDTQYF
many	TRBJ1-2	TRBV5-1	.	TGCGCCAGCAGGCGTGGTAGTGACTATGGCTACACCTTC	CASRRGSDYGYTF
few	TRBJ2-7	TRBV4-1	.	TGCGCCAGCAGCCAAGATATCGGAACTAGGTCCTACGAGCAGTACTTC	CASSQDIGTRSYEQYF
many	TRBJ2-2	TRBV6-2/TRBV6-3	.	TGTGCCAGCAGTCCAACTAGGAACACCGGGGAGCTGTTTTTT	CASSPTRNTGELFF
many	TRBJ1-1	TRBV3-1	TRBD1	TGTGCCAGCAGCCGCCAGGGGGGGGCTATGACTGAAGCTTTCTTT	CASSRQGGAMTEAFF
many	TRBJ2-3	TRBV12-3/TRBV12-4	TRBD2	TGTGCCAGCACCCGGACTAGCGGGGGGAAATATACGCAGTATTTT	CASTRTSGGKYTQYF
many	TRBJ2-1	TRBV20-1	.	TGCAGTGCTCAAGGGGGGAATGAGCAGTTCTTC	CSAQGGNEQFF
many	TRBJ1-4	TRBV5-1	.	TGCGCCAGCAGCTTGGGGGGTGAGGAAAAACTGTTTTTT	CASSLGGEEKLFF
many	TRBJ2-7	TRBV5-1	.	TGCGCCAGCAGCTTGGATAGGGCTCTGGGCGAGCAGTACTTC	CASSLDRALGEQYF
many	TRBJ1-6	TRBV7-2	TRBD1	TGTGCCAGCAGCTCCGCGGGACAGGGGGCTAATTCACCCCTCCACTTT	CASSSAGQGANSPLHF
many	TRBJ1-2	TRBV28	.	TGTGCCATCACGGGGGCTGACTATGGCTACACCTTC	CAITGADYGYTF
many	TRBJ1-6	TRBV24-1	TRBD1	TGTGCCACCAGTGTGGCCGGGACAGGGGGGAGCTCCTATAATTCACCCCTCCACTTT	CATSVAGTGGSSYNSPLHF
many	TRBJ2-2	TRBV6-1	.	TGTGCCAGCAGCCAAGGCGGGTCCACCGGGGAGCTGTTTTTT	CASSQGGSTGELFF
many	TRBJ2-6	TRBV29-1	TRBD2	TGCAGCATCCTGGGACCTAAAGCGGGAGGAAGCTCTGGGGCCAACGTCCTGACTTTC	CSILGPKAGGSSGANVLTF
few	TRBJ2-7	TRBV5-1	.	TGCGCCAGCAGCTTGGTGGTCGCAGCCTACGAGCAGTACTTC	CASSLVVAAYEQYF
many	TRBJ2-7	TRBV5-1	.	TGCGCCAGCAGCCGCCCCGATGGGGGGATGAGCGAGCAGTACTTC	CASSRPDGGMSEQYF
many	TRBJ2-3	TRBV6-2/TRBV6-3	.	TGTGCCAGCAGTCCCTCCAAAGATACGCAGTATTTT	CASSPSKDTQYF
many	TRBJ2-1	TRBV5-1	.	TGCGCCAGCAGTTCAGAGTGGGATTATGAGCAGTTCTTC	CASSSEWDYEQFF
.	TRBJ2-1	TRBV20-1	.	TGCAGTGCACACGGTGCGGGACCCTCGCCCAATGAGCAGTTCTTC	CSAHGAGPSPNEQFF
.	TRBJ1-1	TRBV27	.	TGTGCCAGCAGTTTATCAGTTTCGGGACGGGGGAACACTGAAGCTTTCTTT	CASSLSVSGRGNTEAFF
many	TRBJ2-1	TRBV3-1	.	TGTGCCAGCAGCCAATCCGAAGGGCAGGTGGGGTTCTTC	CASSQSEGQVGFF
many	TRBJ2-5	TRBV19	.	TGTGCCAGTAGTCTGACAGGTGGAGGGACCCAGTACTTC	CASSLTGGGTQYF
many	TRBJ1-1	TRBV4-2	TRBD1	TGTGCCAGCAGCCATTCGGGACAGGGTCTCTCTGCTTTCTTT	CASSHSGQGLSAFF
many	TRBJ1-2	TRBV7-2	.	TGTGCCAGCAGCTTAGCGGCCCTACAGCGGGGCTACACCTTC	CASSLAALQRGYTF
.	TRBJ2-2	TRBV5-1	.	TGCGCCAGCAGCTTTGAAGGGGCCGTCTACACCGGGGAGCTGTTTTTT	CASSFEGAVYTGELFF
many	TRBJ1-1	TRBV20-1	.	TGCAGTGTTCCGGGACTGAACACTGAAGCTTTCTTT	CSVPGLNTEAFF
many	TRBJ2-3	TRBV6-2/TRBV6-3	.	TGTGCCAGCAGTTACTCTTCCGGCGGGCCCCCCACAGATACGCAGTATTTT	CASSYSSGGPPTDTQYF
few	TRBJ1-2	TRBV30	.	TGTGCCTGGAGGATAGACACTTTTAACTATGGCTACACCTTC	CAWRIDTFNYGYTF
few	TRBJ2-3	TRBV7-9	.	TGTGCCAGCAGCGCCCAACCCACAGATACGCAGTATTTT	CASSAQPTDTQYF
many	TRBJ2-4	TRBV5-1	TRBD1	TGCGCCAGCACCGGACAACCACAGGGGCCACTAGCCAAAAACATTCAGTACTTC	CASTGQPQGPLAKNIQYF
.	TRBJ2-3	TRBV21-1	.	TGTGCCAGCAGCAAAGAGAGAGCAGGGGACTGCACAGATACGCAGTATTTT	CASSKERAGDCTDTQYF
many	TRBJ1-6	TRBV7-2	.	TGTGCCAGCAGCTTTTTCCGCTCATACAATTCACCCCTCCACTTT	CASSFFRSYNSPLHF
many	TRBJ2-7	TRBV20-1	.	TGCAGTGCGGGGGACCGTCTATCCTACGAGCAGTACTTC	CSAGDRLSYEQYF
.	TRBJ2-1	TRBV20-1	.	TGCAGTGCTCCTGATACAGGGGGGGTATACAATGAGCAGTTCTTC	CSAPDTGGVYNEQFF
many	TRBJ1-1	TRBV28	.	TGTGCCAGCCGCAGCTACTTGAACACTGAAGCTTTCTTT	CASRSYLNTEAFF
.	TRBJ2-1	TRBV20-1	.	TGCAGTGCCCCAATCCCCCTAGCCGGGAGCCATGAGCAGTTCTTC	CSAPIPLAGSHEQFF
many	TRBJ2-1	TRBV10-3	TRBD2	TGTGCCACCCTCGGGGGGGCTGAGCAGTTCTTC	CATLGGAEQFF
many	TRBJ1-2	TRBV27	TRBD1	TGTGCCAGCAGCAACAAAGGACAGGGTTATGGCTACACCTTC	CASSNKGQGYGYTF
few	TRBJ2-5	TRBV6-1	.	TGTGCCAGCAGTGAACTTGGGGCCCAAGAGACCCAGTACTTC	CASSELGAQETQYF
once	TRBJ1-1	TRBV7-6	.	TGTGCCAGCAGCCCAGCAGGGATGAACACTGAAGCTTTCTTT	CASSPAGMNTEAFF
medium-sized	TRBJ2-7	TRBV27	TRBD2	TGTGCCAGCAGTTTAACGGGAGGGGACAACGACGAGCAGTACTTC	CASSLTGGDNDEQYF
many	TRBJ2-7	TRBV4-1	TRBD2	TGCGCCAGCAGCTACGATAGCGGGAACTCCTACGAGCAGTACTTC	CASSYDSGNSYEQYF
many	TRBJ2-2	TRBV18	TRBD1	TGTGCCAGCTCACCAACGGGACAGCCGACCGGGGAGCTGTTTTTT	CASSPTGQPTGELFF
many	TRBJ2-2	TRBV20-1	.	TGCAGTGCTAGTGGGGGGCGTCACGGGGAGCTGTTTTTT	CSASGGRHGELFF
many	TRBJ2-1	TRBV4-2	TRBD2	TGTGCCAGCAGCCAAGAAGGGCTAGCGGATTACAATGAGCAGTTCTTC	CASSQEGLADYNEQFF
many	TRBJ1-6	TRBV20-1	TRBD1	TGCAGTGCTAGAGTGGAGGACAGGGTTTCGCCCCTCCACTTT	CSARVEDRVSPLHF
many	TRBJ1-2	TRBV20-1	.	TGCAGTGCTAGAGCTGGAAACTATGGCTACACCTTC	CSARAGNYGYTF
few	TRBJ2-5	TRBV5-6	.	TGTGCCAGCAGCGGTACAGGGCACCAAGAGACCCAGTACTTC	CASSGTGHQETQYF
many	TRBJ2-3	TRBV20-1	.	TGCAGTGCTAGAGATTCGCGGGATGGCACAGATACGCAGTATTTT	CSARDSRDGTDTQYF